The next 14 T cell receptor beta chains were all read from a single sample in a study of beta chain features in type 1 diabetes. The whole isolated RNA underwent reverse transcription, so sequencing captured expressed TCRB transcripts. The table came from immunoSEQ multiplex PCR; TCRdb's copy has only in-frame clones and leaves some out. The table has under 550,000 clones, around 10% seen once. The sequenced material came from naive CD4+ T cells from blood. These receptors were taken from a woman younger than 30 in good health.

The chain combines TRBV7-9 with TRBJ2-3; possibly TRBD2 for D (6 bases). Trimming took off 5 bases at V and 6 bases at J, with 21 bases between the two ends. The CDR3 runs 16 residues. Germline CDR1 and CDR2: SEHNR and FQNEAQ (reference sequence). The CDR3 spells CASSARLVAPSDTQYF. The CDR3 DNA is TGTGCCAGCAGCGCCCGACTAGTAGCACCCTCCGATACGCAGTATTTT.

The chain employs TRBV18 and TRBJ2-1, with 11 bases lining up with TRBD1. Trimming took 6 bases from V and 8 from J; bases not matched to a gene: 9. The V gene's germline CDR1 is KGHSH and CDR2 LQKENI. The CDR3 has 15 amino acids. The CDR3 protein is CASSAGTGGKDEQFF. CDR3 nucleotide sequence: TGTGCCAGCTCGGCCGGGACAGGGGGAAAAGATGAGCAGTTCTTC.

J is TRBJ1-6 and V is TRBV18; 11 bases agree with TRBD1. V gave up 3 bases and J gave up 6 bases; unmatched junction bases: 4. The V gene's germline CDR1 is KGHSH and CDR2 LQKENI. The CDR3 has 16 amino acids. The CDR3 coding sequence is TGTGCCAGCTCACCCCTGGGACAGGGGGGTAATTCACCCCTCCACTTT. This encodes CASSPLGQGGNSPLHF.

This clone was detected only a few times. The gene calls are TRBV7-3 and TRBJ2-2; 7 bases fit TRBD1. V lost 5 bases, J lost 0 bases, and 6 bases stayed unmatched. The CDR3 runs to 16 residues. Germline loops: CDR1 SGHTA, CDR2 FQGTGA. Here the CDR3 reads CASSPTGEPNTGELFF. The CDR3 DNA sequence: TGTGCCAGCAGCCCCACAGGGGAGCCGAACACCGGGGAGCTGTTTTTT.

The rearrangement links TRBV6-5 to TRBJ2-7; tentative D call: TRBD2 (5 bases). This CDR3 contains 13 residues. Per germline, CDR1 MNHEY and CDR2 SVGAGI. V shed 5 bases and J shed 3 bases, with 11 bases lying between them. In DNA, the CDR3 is TGTGCCAGCAGTCTAGTAGAGGGCTACGAGCAGTACGTC. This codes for CASSLVEGYEQYV.

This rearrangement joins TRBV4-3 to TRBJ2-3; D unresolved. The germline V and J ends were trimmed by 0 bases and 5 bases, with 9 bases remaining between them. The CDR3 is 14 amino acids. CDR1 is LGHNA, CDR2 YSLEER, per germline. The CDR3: CASSQDGRGDTQYF. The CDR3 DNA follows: TGCGCCAGCAGCCAAGATGGTCGAGGAGATACGCAGTATTTT.

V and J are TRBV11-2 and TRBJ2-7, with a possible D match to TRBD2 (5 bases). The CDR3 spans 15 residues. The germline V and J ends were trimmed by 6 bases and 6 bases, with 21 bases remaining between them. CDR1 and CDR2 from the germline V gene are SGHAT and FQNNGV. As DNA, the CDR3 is TGTGCCAGCAGGGACCTAGCATTCGTCCCGGCCGAGCAGTACTTC. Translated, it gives CASRDLAFVPAEQYF.

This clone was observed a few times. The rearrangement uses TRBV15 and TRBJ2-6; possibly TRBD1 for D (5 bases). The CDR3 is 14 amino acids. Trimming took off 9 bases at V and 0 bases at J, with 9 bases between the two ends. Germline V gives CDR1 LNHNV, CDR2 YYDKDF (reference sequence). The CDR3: CATRGLSGANVLTF. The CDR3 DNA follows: TGTGCCACAAGGGGCCTCTCTGGGGCCAACGTCCTGACTTTC.

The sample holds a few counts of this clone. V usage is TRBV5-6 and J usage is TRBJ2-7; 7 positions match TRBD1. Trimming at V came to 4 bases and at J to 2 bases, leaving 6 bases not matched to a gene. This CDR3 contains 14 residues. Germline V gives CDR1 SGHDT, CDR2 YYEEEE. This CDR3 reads CASSRTGGAYEQYV. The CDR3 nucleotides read TGTGCCAGCAGCAGGACAGGCGGCGCCTACGAGCAGTACGTC.

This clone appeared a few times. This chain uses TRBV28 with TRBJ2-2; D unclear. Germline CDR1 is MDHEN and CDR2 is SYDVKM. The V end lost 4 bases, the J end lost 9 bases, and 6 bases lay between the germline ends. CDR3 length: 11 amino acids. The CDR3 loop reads CASSSVRELFF. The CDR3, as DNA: TGTGCCAGCAGTTCGGTCCGGGAGCTGTTTTTT.

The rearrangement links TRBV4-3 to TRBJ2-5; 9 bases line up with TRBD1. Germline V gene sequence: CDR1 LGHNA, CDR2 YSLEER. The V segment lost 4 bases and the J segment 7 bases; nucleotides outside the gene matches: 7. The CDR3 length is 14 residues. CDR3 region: CASSRGQGGGTQYF. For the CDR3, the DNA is TGCGCCAGCAGCCGGGGACAGGGCGGCGGGACCCAGTACTTC.

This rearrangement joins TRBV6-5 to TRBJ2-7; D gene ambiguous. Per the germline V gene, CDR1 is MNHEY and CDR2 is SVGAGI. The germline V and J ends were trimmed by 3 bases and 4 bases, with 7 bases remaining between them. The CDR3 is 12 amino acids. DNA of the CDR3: TGTGCCAGCAGTTATCCACCATACGAGCAGTACTTC. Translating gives CASSYPPYEQYF.

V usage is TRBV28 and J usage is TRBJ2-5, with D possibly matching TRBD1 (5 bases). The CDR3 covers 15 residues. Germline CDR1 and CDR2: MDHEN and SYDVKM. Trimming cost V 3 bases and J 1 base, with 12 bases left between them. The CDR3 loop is CASSFGRAFQETQYF. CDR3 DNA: TGTGCCAGCAGTTTCGGCAGGGCCTTCCAAGAGACCCAGTACTTC. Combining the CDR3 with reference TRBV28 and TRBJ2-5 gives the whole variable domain DVKVTQSSRYLVKRTGEKVFLECVQDMDHENMFWYRQDPGLGLRLIYFSYDVKMKEKGDIPEGYSVSREKKERFSLILESASTNQTSMYLCASSFGRAFQETQYFGPGTRLLVL.

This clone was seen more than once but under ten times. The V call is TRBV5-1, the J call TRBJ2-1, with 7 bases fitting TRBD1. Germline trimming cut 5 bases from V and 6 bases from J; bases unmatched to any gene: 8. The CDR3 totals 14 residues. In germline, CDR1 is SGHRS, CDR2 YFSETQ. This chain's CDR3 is CASRQGVSGNEQFF. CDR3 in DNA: TGCGCCAGCAGGCAGGGGGTATCGGGCAATGAGCAGTTCTTC.